What follows are 28 T cell receptor beta chains derived from one specimen sequenced in a study of response to subunit inactivated influenza vaccine. Each CDR3 protein is one row after TCRdb ran MiXCR on the RT-PCR reads. The top ten clones hold roughly 13% of a sample with fewer than 650,000 distinct CDR3 sequences, under 15% of them seen once. Sequenced material: PBMCs from blood, taken roughly 6 weeks after vaccination. The receptor set was obtained from a man between 45 and 60 years old who received an inactivated influenza vaccine.

This clonotype was observed many times. The gene calls are TRBV5-4 and TRBJ2-1, with D hard to call. V was clipped by 0 bases and J by 11 bases, with 15 bases between them. This CDR3 contains 14 residues. CDR1 is SGHNT and CDR2 is YYREEE in the germline V gene (reference sequence). The CDR3 here is CASSLAKSTPKQFF. CDR3 nucleotide sequence: TGTGCCAGCAGCTTGGCCAAGTCAACACCAAAGCAGTTCTTC.

V gene TRBV7-9 combines with J gene TRBJ2-7; TRBD1 aligns across 8 bases. This CDR3 contains 15 residues. From germline, CDR1 is SEHNR and CDR2 FQNEAQ (reference sequence). V trimming: 5 bases; J trimming: 6 bases; junction bases outside the gene matches: 12. For the CDR3, the DNA is TGTGCCAGCAGCATTAGCGCAGGGGGCTCGGGCGAGCAGTACTTC. It is translated as CASSISAGGSGEQYF. Combining the CDR3 with reference TRBV7-9 and TRBJ2-7 gives the whole variable domain DTGVSQNPRHKITKRGQNVTFRCDPISEHNRLYWYRQTLGQGPEFLTYFQNEAQLEKSRLLSDRFSAERPKGSFSTLEIQRTEQGDSAMYLCASSISAGGSGEQYFGPGTRLTVT.

This rearrangement joins TRBV29-1 to TRBJ2-1; D unresolved. Trimming removed 8 bases at V and 0 bases at J, with 14 bases between. Germline values: CDR1 SQVTM, CDR2 ANQGSEA. The CDR3 runs 14 residues. CDR3 DNA: TGCAGCACTTCTAGTCGGAGCTCCTACAATGAGCAGTTCTTC. This sequence encodes CSTSSRSSYNEQFF.

This rearrangement joins TRBV16 to TRBJ2-5, with D perhaps TRBD2 (5 bases). Trimming shortened V by 1 base and J by 5 bases, and 11 bases separated the two germline ends. The germline V gene encodes CDR1 KGHSY and CDR2 FQNENV. The CDR3 has 14 amino acids. This chain's CDR3 is CASSQYMRVETQYF. DNA for the CDR3: TGTGCCAGCAGCCAATATATGCGGGTGGAGACCCAGTACTTC.

This clonotype was picked up many times. The gene calls are TRBV7-2 and TRBJ1-5; possible D gene TRBD1, 6 bases. The V gene lost 5 bases and the J gene lost 0 bases, with 11 bases spanning the gap. Germline V gives CDR1 SGHTA, CDR2 FQGNSA. CDR3 length: 15 amino acids. The CDR3 sequence is CASSAQGYSNQPQHF. CDR3 bases: TGTGCCAGCAGCGCACAGGGATATAGCAATCAGCCCCAGCATTTT.

This clonotype was observed a handful of times. CDR3: CATSSRISFHEQYF. CDR3 DNA sequence: TGTGCCACCAGCTCCCGTATTAGCTTCCACGAGCAGTACTTC. This chain uses TRBV15 with TRBJ2-7; D is uncertain. Germline CDR1 LNHNV, CDR2 YYDKDF (reference sequence). The CDR3 extends over 14 amino acids. V lost 5 bases and J 5 bases, leaving 16 bases between the germline ends.

This clonotype has more than one count but fewer than ten. The V and J genes are TRBV28 and TRBJ1-1; D gene ambiguous. Trimming pared 0 bases from V and 2 bases from J, leaving 13 bases between. The CDR3 is made up of 16 amino acids. Germline V gene data show CDR1 as MDHEN and CDR2 as SYDVKM. CDR3: CASSLWGIGFNTEAFF. Written as DNA, the CDR3 is TGTGCCAGCAGTTTATGGGGGATAGGGTTTAACACTGAAGCTTTCTTT.

This clonotype was observed a few times. Mismatch with germline at one junction end may stem from a read error. The V call is TRBV10-3, the J call TRBJ1-5; 7 bases align to TRBD1. The germline V gene has CDR1 ENHRY and CDR2 SYGVKD. This CDR3 spans 14 amino acids. CDR3 sequence reads: CPLQGNPSNQPQHF. The CDR3 bases are TGCCCGCTACAGGGGAATCCTAGCAATCAGCCCCAGCATTTT.

There are a few counts of this clonotype. The CDR3 DNA sequence: TGTGCCAGCAGTGAAGCTACCCGGGATACGCAGTATTTT. It is translated as CASSEATRDTQYF. The chain uses TRBV6-1 and TRBJ2-3, with unresolved D. The germline V gene encodes CDR1 MNHNS and CDR2 SASEGT. Trimming removed 0 bases at V and 6 bases at J, with 7 bases between. The CDR3 is 13 amino acids.

Regarding this clonotype: The junction differs from germline at one of its ends, possibly a read error. This chain connects TRBV10-3 to TRBJ2-1; TRBD2 is a possible D gene (6 bases). The germline gives CDR1 ENHRY, CDR2 SYGVKD. The CDR3 has 16 amino acids. CDR3 residues: CVISEGDSPSYNEQIF. The DNA of the CDR3 is TGTGTCATCAGTGAAGGGGACTCGCCTTCCTACAATGAGCAGATCTTC.

V gene TRBV7-2 combines with J gene TRBJ2-5; TRBD1 agrees at 8 bases. Germline loops: CDR1 SGHTA, CDR2 FQGNSA. V lost 4 bases, J lost 3 bases, and 4 bases stayed unmatched. This CDR3 contains 14 residues. The CDR3 DNA reads as TGTGCCAGCAGCTCTCCGACAGGGGAAGAGACCCAGTACTTC. Its translation is CASSSPTGEETQYF.

This clonotype has a handful of counts. CDR3 protein: CASSFSSGRATGHEQFF. CDR3 nucleotide sequence: TGTGCCAGCAGCTTTTCTAGCGGGAGGGCGACAGGTCATGAGCAGTTCTTC. This sequence joins TRBV7-9 and TRBJ2-1, with 12 bases matching TRBD2. V was pared by 3 bases and J by 8 bases, with 11 bases of the junction left unmatched. Germline V gene data show CDR1 as SEHNR and CDR2 as FQNEAQ (reference sequence). The CDR3 has 17 amino acids.

This rearrangement joins TRBV12-3 or TRBV12-4 to TRBJ2-5, with D uncertain. Trimming pared 8 bases from V and 4 bases from J, leaving 8 bases between. The CDR3 covers 11 residues. CDR3 region: CASATVETQYF. The CDR3 DNA follows: TGTGCCAGCGCGACTGTAGAGACCCAGTACTTC.

This rearrangement joins TRBV6-5 to TRBJ1-2; TRBD1 agrees at 7 bases. The germline gives CDR1 MNHEY, CDR2 SVGAGI. The CDR3 runs 15 residues. J was trimmed by 7 bases and V by 0 bases; bases with no gene match: 8. CDR3 DNA sequence: TGTGCCAGCAGTTACTCGAAAGGGGGCTATGGTGGCTACACCTTC. This codes for CASSYSKGGYGGYTF.

This clonotype has a count of ten or more. The rearrangement links TRBV28 to TRBJ2-1; 7 bases line up with TRBD2. Germline V gene sequence: CDR1 MDHEN, CDR2 SYDVKM. V shed 6 bases, J shed 9 bases, and the junction held 17 bases outside the gene matches. The CDR3 runs to 16 residues. The CDR3 spells CASSPGGGGSLFEQFF. The DNA for the CDR3 is TGTGCCAGCAGCCCTGGGGGTGGCGGGAGTTTATTTGAGCAGTTCTTC.

The chain carries TRBV4-1 and TRBJ2-7; possibly TRBD1 for D (6 bases). This CDR3 is built from 13 residues. CDR1 is MGHRA and CDR2 is YSYEKL in the germline V gene. V gave up 3 bases and J gave up 4 bases, with 10 bases separating them. The CDR3 sequence is CASSHLGQYEQYF. DNA for the CDR3: TGCGCCAGCAGCCATCTCGGACAGTACGAGCAGTACTTC.

The V and J genes are TRBV10-2 and TRBJ2-3; D is unclear. Trimming left V 8 bases short and J 8 bases short, with 17 bases between. The CDR3 length is 13 residues. Germline-derived CDR1 and CDR2 are WSHSY and SAAADI. The CDR3 spells CASWIGIGGTQYF. As DNA, the CDR3 is TGCGCCAGCTGGATTGGTATAGGCGGTACGCAGTATTTT.

Details on this clonotype: A much bigger clone sits one base away, suggesting this may be a read error. For the CDR3, the DNA is TGCAGCGTTGATGGGGACCGTGACTACGAGCAGTACTTC. It translates to CSVDGDRDYEQYF. V gene TRBV29-1 combines with J gene TRBJ2-7, with D possibly being TRBD1 or TRBD2 (5 bases each). V shed 3 bases and J shed 3 bases, with 12 bases lying between them. Germline assignment: CDR1 SQVTM and CDR2 ANQGSEA. The CDR3 runs to 13 residues.

V is TRBV20-1 and J is TRBJ2-7; 8 bases map to TRBD2. CDR1 and CDR2 from the germline V gene are DFQATT and SNEGSKA (reference sequence). The CDR3 has 12 residues. V lost 1 base, J lost 7 bases, and 3 bases stayed unmatched. The CDR3 spells CSARGPGGEQYF. The CDR3 DNA reads TGCAGTGCTAGAGGTCCGGGGGGGGAGCAGTACTTC.

This chain joins TRBV29-1 and TRBJ1-1; weak D call: TRBD1 (5 bases). The CDR3 consists of 13 residues. Trimming stripped 2 bases from V and 11 bases from J, with 18 bases between. From germline, CDR1 is SQVTM and CDR2 ANQGSEA. The chain's CDR3 is CSVENLAGPIAFF. CDR3 DNA sequence: TGCAGCGTTGAAAACCTCGCGGGACCGATTGCTTTCTTT.

This clonotype was picked up many times. The chain's CDR3 is CSAGTGWGTEAFF. The CDR3 nucleotides read TGCAGCGCCGGGACAGGGTGGGGCACTGAAGCTTTCTTT. The chain carries TRBV29-1 and TRBJ1-1; 9 bases are shared with TRBD1. The CDR3 contains 13 residues. Trimming took 7 bases from V and 4 from J; bases not matched to a gene: 7. The V gene's germline CDR1 is SQVTM and CDR2 ANQGSEA.

This clonotype was seen repeatedly, ten times or more. The J gene is TRBJ2-7, the V gene TRBV10-3, with D maybe TRBD1 (6 bases). The germline V gene encodes CDR1 ENHRY and CDR2 SYGVKD. This CDR3 contains 15 residues. V dropped 0 bases and J dropped 4 bases, with 13 bases sitting between them. CDR3 sequence: CAISESWQRGYEQYF. The CDR3 DNA is TGTGCCATCAGTGAGTCCTGGCAAAGGGGGTACGAGCAGTACTTC.

V usage is TRBV28 and J usage is TRBJ2-1; tentatively, D is TRBD2 (5 bases). Germline V gene sequence: CDR1 MDHEN, CDR2 SYDVKM. The CDR3 extends over 17 amino acids. V lost 3 bases and J lost 3, with 18 bases in between. CDR3 coding DNA: TGTGCCAGCAGTTTTCGGCAGGAGGTTGTAGTCTACAATGAGCAGTTCTTC. The encoded protein is CASSFRQEVVVYNEQFF.

At least ten counts were recorded for this clonotype. The V gene is TRBV6-1, the J gene TRBJ1-4; unclear D gene. From germline, CDR1 is MNHNS and CDR2 SASEGT. The CDR3 covers 14 residues. The germline V and J ends were trimmed by 2 bases and 4 bases, with 8 bases remaining between them. CDR3 in DNA: TGTGCCAGCAGTGAACGTTATGGTAATGAAAAACTGTTTTTT. As protein: CASSERYGNEKLFF.

The gene calls are TRBV6-5 and TRBJ2-7; TRBD1 matches at 7 bases. Looked up from germline, CDR1 is MNHEY and CDR2 is SVGAGI. V was clipped by 6 bases and J by 6 bases; unmatched bases: 5. The CDR3 has 12 residues. The CDR3 sequence: CASRQGSSEQYF. In DNA form, the CDR3 reads TGTGCCAGCAGACAGGGGTCGAGCGAGCAGTACTTC.

This rearrangement joins TRBV2 to TRBJ2-1, with 8 bases that match TRBD1. This CDR3 comprises 15 residues. Unmatched junction bases numbered 15, after V lost 5 bases and J lost 12 bases. CDR1 and CDR2 from the germline V gene are SNHLY and FYNNEI. The CDR3 coding sequence is TGTGCCAGCAGTAGCAGGGGGCGTGGGTTGTTGCTGCAGTTCTTC. Amino acids: CASSSRGRGLLLQFF.

This clonotype turned up a few times. The chain carries TRBV6-5 and TRBJ2-5, with 13 nucleotides matching TRBD2. CDR1 is MNHEY, CDR2 SVGAGI, per germline. J was trimmed by 5 bases and V by 4 bases; bases with no gene match: 7. This CDR3 has 16 residues. This CDR3 reads CASSLTGLAGRETQYF. The CDR3 DNA sequence: TGTGCCAGCAGTTTGACGGGACTAGCGGGGCGCGAGACCCAGTACTTC.

J is TRBJ2-7 and V is TRBV7-2, with D unclear. This CDR3 is built from 13 residues. The germline V gene encodes CDR1 SGHTA and CDR2 FQGNSA. Between the trimmed V and J ends, which lost 1 base and 4 bases, there was a span of 8 bases. The CDR3 coding sequence is TGTGCCAGCAGCTTAGGAGTTTGGTACGAGCAGTACTTC. It translates to CASSLGVWYEQYF.